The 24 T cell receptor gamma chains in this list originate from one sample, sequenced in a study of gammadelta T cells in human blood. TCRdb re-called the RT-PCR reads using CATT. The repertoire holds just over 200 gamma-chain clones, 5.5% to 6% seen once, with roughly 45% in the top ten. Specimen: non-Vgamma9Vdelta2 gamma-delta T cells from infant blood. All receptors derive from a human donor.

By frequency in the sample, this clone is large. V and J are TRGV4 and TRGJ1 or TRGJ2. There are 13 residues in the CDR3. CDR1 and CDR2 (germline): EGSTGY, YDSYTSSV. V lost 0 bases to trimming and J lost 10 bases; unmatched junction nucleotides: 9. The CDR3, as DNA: TGTGCCACCTGGGATGGGCCGGGTTGGAAGAAACTCTTT. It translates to CATWDGPGWKKLF.

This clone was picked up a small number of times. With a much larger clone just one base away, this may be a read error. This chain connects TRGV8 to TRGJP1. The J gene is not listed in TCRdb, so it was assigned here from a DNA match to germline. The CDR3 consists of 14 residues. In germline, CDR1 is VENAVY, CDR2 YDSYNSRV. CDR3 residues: CATWVYTTGWFKIF. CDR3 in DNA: TGTGCAACCTGGGTTTATACCACTGGTTGGTTCAAGATATTT.

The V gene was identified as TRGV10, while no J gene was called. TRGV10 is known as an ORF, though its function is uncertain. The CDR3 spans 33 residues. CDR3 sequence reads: CAAWVYPRGGIRNALVVEQHLLSQVSIGRIQHF. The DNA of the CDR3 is TGTGCTGCGTGGGTTTACCCTAGGGGGGGTATAAGAAACGCTTTGGTAGTGGAACAACACTTGTTGTCACAGGTAAGTATCGGAAGAATACAACATTTC.

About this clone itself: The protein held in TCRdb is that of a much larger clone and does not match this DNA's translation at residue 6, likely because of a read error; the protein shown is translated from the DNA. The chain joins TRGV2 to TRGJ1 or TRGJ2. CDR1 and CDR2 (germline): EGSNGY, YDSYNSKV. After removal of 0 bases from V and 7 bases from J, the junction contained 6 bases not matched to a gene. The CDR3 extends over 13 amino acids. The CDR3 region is CATWDGRQYKKLF. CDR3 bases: TGTGCCACCTGGGACGGGCGGCAGTATAAGAAACTCTTT.

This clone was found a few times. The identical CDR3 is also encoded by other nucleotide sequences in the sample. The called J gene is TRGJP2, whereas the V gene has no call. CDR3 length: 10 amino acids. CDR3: CASSDWIKTF. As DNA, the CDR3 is TGTGCTAGTAGTGATTGGATCAAGACTTTT.

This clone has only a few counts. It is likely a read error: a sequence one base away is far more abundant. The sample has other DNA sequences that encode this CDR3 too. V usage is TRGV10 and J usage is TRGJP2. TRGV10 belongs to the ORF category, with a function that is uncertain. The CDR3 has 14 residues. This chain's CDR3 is CAAWEYSSDWIKTF. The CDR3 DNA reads TGTGCTGCGTGGGAGTATAGTAGCGATTGGATCAAGACGTTT.

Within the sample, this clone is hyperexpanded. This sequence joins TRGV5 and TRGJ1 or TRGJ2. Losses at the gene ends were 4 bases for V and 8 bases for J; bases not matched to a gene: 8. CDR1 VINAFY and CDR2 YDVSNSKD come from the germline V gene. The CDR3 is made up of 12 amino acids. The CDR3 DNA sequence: TGTGCCACCTGGGAGGACCGGGATAAGAAACTCTTT. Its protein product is CATWEDRDKKLF.

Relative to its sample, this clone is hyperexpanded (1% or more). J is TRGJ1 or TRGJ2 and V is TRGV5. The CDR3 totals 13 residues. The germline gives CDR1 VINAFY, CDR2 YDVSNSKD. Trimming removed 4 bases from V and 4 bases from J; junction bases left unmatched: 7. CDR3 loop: CATWEGEYYKKLF. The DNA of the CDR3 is TGTGCCACCTGGGAAGGGGAGTATTATAAGAAACTCTTT.

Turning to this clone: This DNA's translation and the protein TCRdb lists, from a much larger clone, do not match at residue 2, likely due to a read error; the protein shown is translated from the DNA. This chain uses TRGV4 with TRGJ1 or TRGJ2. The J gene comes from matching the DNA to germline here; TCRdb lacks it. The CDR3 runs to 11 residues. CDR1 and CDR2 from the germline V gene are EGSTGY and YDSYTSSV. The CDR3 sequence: CTTWDYYKKLF. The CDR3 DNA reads TGTACCACCTGGGATTATTATAAGAAACTCTTT.

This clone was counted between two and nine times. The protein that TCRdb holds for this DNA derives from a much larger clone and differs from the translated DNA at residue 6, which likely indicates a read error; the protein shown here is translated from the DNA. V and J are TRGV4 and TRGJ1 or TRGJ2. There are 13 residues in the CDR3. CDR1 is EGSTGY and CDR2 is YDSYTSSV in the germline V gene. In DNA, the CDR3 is TGTGCCACCTGGGATGAGCAAGGACATAACAAACTCTTT. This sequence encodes CATWDEQGHNKLF.

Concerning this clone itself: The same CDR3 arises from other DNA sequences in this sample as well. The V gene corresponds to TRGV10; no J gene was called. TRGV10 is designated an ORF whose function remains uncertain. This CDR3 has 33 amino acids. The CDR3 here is CAAWDYPRGGIRNALAVEQHLLSQVSIGRIQHF. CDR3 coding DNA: TGTGCTGCGTGGGATTACCCTAGGGGGGGTATAAGAAACGCGTTGGCAGTGGAACAACACTTGTTGTCACAGGTAAGTATCGGAAGAATACAACATTTC.

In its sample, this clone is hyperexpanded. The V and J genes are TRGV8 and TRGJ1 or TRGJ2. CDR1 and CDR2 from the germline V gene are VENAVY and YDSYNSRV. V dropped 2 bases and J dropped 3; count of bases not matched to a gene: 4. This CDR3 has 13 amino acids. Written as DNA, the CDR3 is TGTGCCACCTGGGATATAACTTATTATAAGAAACTCTTT. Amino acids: CATWDITYYKKLF.

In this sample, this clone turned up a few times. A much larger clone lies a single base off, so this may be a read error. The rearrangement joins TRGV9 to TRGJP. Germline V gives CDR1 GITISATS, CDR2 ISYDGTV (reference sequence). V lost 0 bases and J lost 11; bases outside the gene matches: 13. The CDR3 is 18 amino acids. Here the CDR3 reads CALWEVLRGELGKKIKVF. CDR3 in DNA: TGTGCCTTGTGGGAGGTGCTAAGAGGTGAGCTGGGCAAAAAAATCAAGGTATTT.

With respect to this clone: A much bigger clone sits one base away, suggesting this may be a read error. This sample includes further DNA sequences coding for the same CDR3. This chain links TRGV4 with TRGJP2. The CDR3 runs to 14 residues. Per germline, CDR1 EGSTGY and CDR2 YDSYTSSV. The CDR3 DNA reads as TGTGCAACCTGGGATGGGCCGAGTGATTGGATCAAGACGTTT. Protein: CATWDGPSDWIKTF.

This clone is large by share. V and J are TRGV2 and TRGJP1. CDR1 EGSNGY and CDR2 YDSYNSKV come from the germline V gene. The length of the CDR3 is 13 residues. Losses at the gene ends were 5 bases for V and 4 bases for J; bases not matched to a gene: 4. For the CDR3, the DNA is TGTGCCACCTGGGTCCTCACTGGTTGGTTCAAGATATTT. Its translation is CATWVLTGWFKIF.

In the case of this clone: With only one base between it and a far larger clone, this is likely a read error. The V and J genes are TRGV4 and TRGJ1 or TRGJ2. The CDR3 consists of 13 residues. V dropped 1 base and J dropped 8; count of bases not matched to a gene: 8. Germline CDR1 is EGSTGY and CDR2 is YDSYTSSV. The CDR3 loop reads CATWDGVVDKKLF. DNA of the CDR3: TGTGCCACCTGGGATGGTGTCGTGGATAAGAAACTCTTT.

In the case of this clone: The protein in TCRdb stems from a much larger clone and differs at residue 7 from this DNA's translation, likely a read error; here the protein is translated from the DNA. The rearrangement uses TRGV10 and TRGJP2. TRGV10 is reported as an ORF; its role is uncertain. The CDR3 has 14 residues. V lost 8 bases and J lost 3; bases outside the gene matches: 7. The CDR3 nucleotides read TGTGCTGCGTGGGAGTATGGTAGTGATTGGATCAAGACGTTT. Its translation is CAAWEYGSDWIKTF.

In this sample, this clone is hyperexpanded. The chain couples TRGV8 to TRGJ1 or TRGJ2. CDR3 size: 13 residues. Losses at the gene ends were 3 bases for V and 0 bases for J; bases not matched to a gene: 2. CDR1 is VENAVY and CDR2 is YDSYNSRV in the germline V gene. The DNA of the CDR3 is TGTGCCACCTGGGATCCGAATTATTATAAGAAACTCTTT. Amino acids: CATWDPNYYKKLF.

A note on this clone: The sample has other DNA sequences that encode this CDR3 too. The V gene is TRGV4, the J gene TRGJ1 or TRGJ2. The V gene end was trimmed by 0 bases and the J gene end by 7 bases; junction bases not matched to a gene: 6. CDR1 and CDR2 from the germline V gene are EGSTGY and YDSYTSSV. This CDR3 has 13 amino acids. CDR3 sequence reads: CATWDGLGYKKLF. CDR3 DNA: TGTGCCACCTGGGATGGGCTGGGGTATAAGAAACTCTTT.

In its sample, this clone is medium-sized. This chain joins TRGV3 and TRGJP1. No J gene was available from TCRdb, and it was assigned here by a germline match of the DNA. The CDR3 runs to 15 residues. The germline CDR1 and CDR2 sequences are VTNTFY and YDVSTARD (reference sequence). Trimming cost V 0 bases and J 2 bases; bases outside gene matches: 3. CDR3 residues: CATWDRPTTGWFKIF. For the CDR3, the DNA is TGTGCCACCTGGGACAGGCCAACCACTGGTTGGTTCAAGATATTT.

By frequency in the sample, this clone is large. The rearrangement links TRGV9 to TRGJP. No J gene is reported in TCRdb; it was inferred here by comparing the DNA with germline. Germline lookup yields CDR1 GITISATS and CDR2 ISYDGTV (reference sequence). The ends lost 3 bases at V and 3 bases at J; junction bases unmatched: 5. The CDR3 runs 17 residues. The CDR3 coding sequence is TGTGCCTTGTGGGAGAGGAAGCAAGAGTTGGGCAAAAAAATCAAGGTATTT. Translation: CALWERKQELGKKIKVF.

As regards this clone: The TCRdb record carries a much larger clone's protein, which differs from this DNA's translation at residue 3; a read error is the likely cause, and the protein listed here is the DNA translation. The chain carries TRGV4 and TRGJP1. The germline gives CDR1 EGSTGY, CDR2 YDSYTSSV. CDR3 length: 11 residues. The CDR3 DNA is TGTGCCAGCTGGGATCGTTGGTTCAAGATATTT. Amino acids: CASWDRWFKIF.

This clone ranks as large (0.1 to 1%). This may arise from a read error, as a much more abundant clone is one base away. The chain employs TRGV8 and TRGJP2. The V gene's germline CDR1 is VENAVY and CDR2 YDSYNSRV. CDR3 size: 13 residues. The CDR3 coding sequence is TGTGCCACCCGGGATAGTAGTGATTGGATCAAGACGTTT. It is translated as CATRDSSDWIKTF.

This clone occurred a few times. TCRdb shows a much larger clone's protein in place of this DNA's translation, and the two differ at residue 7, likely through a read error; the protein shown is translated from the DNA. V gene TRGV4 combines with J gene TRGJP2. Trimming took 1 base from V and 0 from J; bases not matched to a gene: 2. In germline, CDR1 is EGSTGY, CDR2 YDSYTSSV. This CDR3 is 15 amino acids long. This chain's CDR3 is CATWDGHSSDWIKTF. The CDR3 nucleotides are TGTGCCACCTGGGATGGCCATAGTAGTGATTGGATCAAGACGTTT.